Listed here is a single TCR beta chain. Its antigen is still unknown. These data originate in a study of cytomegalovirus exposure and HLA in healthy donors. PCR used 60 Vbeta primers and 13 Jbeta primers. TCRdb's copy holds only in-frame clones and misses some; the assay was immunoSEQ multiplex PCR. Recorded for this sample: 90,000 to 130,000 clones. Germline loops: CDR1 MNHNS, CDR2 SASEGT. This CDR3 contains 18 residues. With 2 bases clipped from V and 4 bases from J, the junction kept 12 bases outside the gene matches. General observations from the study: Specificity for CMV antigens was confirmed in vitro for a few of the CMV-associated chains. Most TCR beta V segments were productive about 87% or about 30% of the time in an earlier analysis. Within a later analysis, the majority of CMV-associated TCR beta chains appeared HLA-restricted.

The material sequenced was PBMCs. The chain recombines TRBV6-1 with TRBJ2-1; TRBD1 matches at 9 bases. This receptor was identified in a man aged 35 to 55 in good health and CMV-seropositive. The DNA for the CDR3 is TGTGCCAGCAGTGAATGGGACAGGGCTGTGAGTACGTACAATGAGCAGTTCTTC. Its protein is CASSEWDRAVSTYNEQFF.